Below, 19 T cell receptor beta chains from the same sample are listed, as sequenced in a study of OX40 agonist ivuxolimab in advanced cancers. TCRdb keeps only in-frame clones here, not all; method: immunoSEQ multiplex PCR. Of 75,000 to 95,000 clones in the sample, about 91% were seen once. The input for sequencing was CD4+ or CD8+ T cells sorted from blood, taken in a trial of the OX40 agonist ivuxolimab. The origin of the receptors is an adult with an advanced solid tumor such as melanoma, head and neck, liver or kidney cancer.

The rearrangement links TRBV7-9 to TRBJ1-2; 7 nucleotides match TRBD1. The CDR3 contains 14 residues. From germline, CDR1 is SEHNR and CDR2 FQNEAQ (reference sequence). The J segment lost 3 bases and the V segment lost 1 base, leaving 2 bases of the junction unmatched. This chain's CDR3 is CASSLGGGDYGYTF. In nucleotides, the CDR3 is TGTGCCAGCAGCTTAGGAGGGGGCGACTATGGCTACACCTTC.

This chain links TRBV5-1 with TRBJ2-1, with 8 positions matching TRBD2. V trimming: 5 bases; J trimming: 0 bases; junction bases outside the gene matches: 4. This CDR3 is 15 amino acids long. From germline, CDR1 is SGHRS and CDR2 YFSETQ. For the CDR3, the DNA is TGCGCCAGCAGGGACAGCGGGAGCTCCTACAATGAGCAGTTCTTC. It translates to CASRDSGSSYNEQFF.

The J gene is TRBJ2-7, the V gene TRBV6-6; 9 nucleotides match TRBD1. CDR1 is MNHNY, CDR2 SVGAGI, per germline (reference sequence). V lost 6 bases to trimming and J lost 10 bases; unmatched junction nucleotides: 16. This CDR3 has 15 residues. CDR3 sequence (DNA): TGTGCCAGCAGAGCTACAGGGGGCAAGGGTCTACCCCAGTACTTC. It codes for CASRATGGKGLPQYF.

V is TRBV21-1 and J is TRBJ2-1; TRBD2, the table's D call, lacks a check against the DNA. TRBV21-1 is annotated as a pseudogene. CDR3 length equals 17 residues. CDR3 nucleotides: TGTGCCAGCAGCAAAGAAATTGGGTACGGGGGGGAGAATGAGCAGTTCTTC. This gives the protein CASSKEIGYGGENEQFF.

The chain combines TRBV9 with TRBJ2-7; D is perhaps TRBD1 or TRBD2 (5 bases each). CDR3 size: 15 residues. The V end lost 4 bases, the J end lost 1 base, and 15 bases lay between the germline ends. Germline V lookup: CDR1 SGDLS, CDR2 YYNGEE. The chain's CDR3 is CASSLLGTQSYEQYF. DNA for the CDR3: TGTGCCAGCAGCCTCCTCGGGACCCAATCCTACGAGCAGTACTTC.

The DNA for the CDR3 is TGTGCCAGCAGAGGGACGACGAACACCGGGGAGCTGTTTTTT. This encodes CASRGTTNTGELFF. The chain employs TRBV2 and TRBJ2-2; tentatively, D is TRBD1 or TRBD2 (5 bases each). This CDR3 comprises 14 residues. Germline-derived CDR1 and CDR2 are SNHLY and FYNNEI. Between the trimmed V and J ends, which lost 6 bases and 0 bases, there was a span of 8 bases.

This chain links TRBV5-4 with TRBJ2-5; D perhaps matches TRBD2 (5 bases). In germline, CDR1 is SGHNT, CDR2 YYREEE (reference sequence). Trimming left V 4 bases short and J 2 bases short, with 24 bases between. This CDR3 spans 18 amino acids. In nucleotides, the CDR3 is TGTGCCAGCAGCCGGTACGGACCCGGGGAAGACGGACAAGAGACCCAGTACTTC. Protein sequence: CASSRYGPGEDGQETQYF.

This clone appeared a single time. CDR3 sequence: CASSVGQSSGELFF. The CDR3 DNA follows: TGTGCCAGCAGCGTAGGACAGAGTTCCGGGGAGCTGTTTTTT. This chain joins TRBV9 and TRBJ2-2, with D possibly being TRBD1 (5 bases). In germline, CDR1 is SGDLS, CDR2 YYNGEE. This CDR3 has 14 amino acids. Between the trimmed V and J ends, which lost 0 bases and 6 bases, there was a span of 9 bases. Full variable domain (outside the CDR3, taken from reference TRBV9 and TRBJ2-2): DSGVTQTPKHLITATGQRVTLRCSPRSGDLSVYWYQQSLDQGLQFLIQYYNGEERAKGNILERFSAQQFPDLHSELNLSSLELGDSALYFCASSVGQSSGELFFGEGSRLTVL.

The V gene is TRBV27, the J gene TRBJ2-2; 7 nucleotides agree with TRBD1. Germline lookup yields CDR1 MNHEY and CDR2 SMNVEV (reference sequence). The length of the CDR3 is 16 residues. The V segment lost 2 bases and the J segment 0 bases; nucleotides outside the gene matches: 3. CDR3 amino acids: CASSLLGGANTGELFF. The CDR3 DNA is TGTGCCAGCAGTTTACTAGGGGGCGCGAACACCGGGGAGCTGTTTTTT.

This sequence joins TRBV6-6 and TRBJ1-2, with 7 positions matching TRBD1. The CDR3 is 13 amino acids. Germline V lookup: CDR1 MNHNY, CDR2 SVGAGI (reference sequence). V lost 7 bases and J lost 1; bases outside the gene matches: 3. This CDR3 is CASKQGINYGYTF. The CDR3 DNA follows: TGTGCCAGCAAACAGGGGATTAACTATGGCTACACCTTC.

V and J are TRBV18 and TRBJ1-1; 8 bases match TRBD1. Germline V lookup: CDR1 KGHSH, CDR2 LQKENI. The V and J ends lost 4 bases and 3 bases, in that order; junction bases with no gene match: 7. The CDR3 is made up of 15 amino acids. The CDR3 spells CASSLTVQGDTEAFF. The CDR3 DNA reads as TGTGCCAGCTCACTCACCGTACAGGGGGACACTGAAGCTTTCTTT. Full variable domain (rest looked up from reference TRBV18 and TRBJ1-1): NAGVMQNPRHLVRRRGQEARLRCSPMKGHSHVYWYRQLPEEGLKFMVYLQKENIIDESGMPKERFSAEFPKEGPSILRIQQVVRGDSAAYFCASSLTVQGDTEAFFGQGTRLTVV.

CDR3 amino acids: CASSLGTSGYISGTQYF. The DNA of the CDR3 is TGTGCCAGCAGCTTAGGGACTAGCGGGTATATATCGGGTACGCAGTATTTT. The rearrangement joins TRBV11-2 to TRBJ2-3, with TRBD2 matching 11 bases. The CDR3 is made up of 17 amino acids. The V segment lost 1 base and the J segment 8 bases; nucleotides outside the gene matches: 11. The germline CDR1 and CDR2 sequences are SGHAT and FQNNGV.

The J gene is TRBJ2-1, the V gene TRBV7-9, with 8 positions matching TRBD2. Germline V gene data show CDR1 as SEHNR and CDR2 as FQNEAQ (reference sequence). The ends lost 4 bases at V and 9 bases at J; junction bases unmatched: 11. The CDR3 has 15 residues. The CDR3 coding sequence is TGTGCCAGCAGCTACCTCCGGGAGGGTAGGGGTGAGCAGTTCTTC. It codes for CASSYLREGRGEQFF.

CDR3 in amino acids: CASSRTEQGTDTQYF. Written as DNA, the CDR3 is TGTGCCAGCAGCCGCACGGAACAGGGGACAGATACGCAGTATTTT. V usage is TRBV7-8 and J usage is TRBJ2-3, with 7 bases fitting TRBD1. CDR1 and CDR2 (germline): SGHVS, FQNEAQ. The CDR3 loop spans 15 amino acids. After removal of 5 bases from V and 3 bases from J, the junction contained 8 bases not matched to a gene. The full variable domain, its missing parts supplied by reference TRBV7-8 and TRBJ2-3, is GAGVSQSPRYKVAKRGQDVALRCDPISGHVSLFWYQQALGQGPEFLTYFQNEAQLDKSGLPSDRFFAERPEGSVSTLKIQRTQQEDSAVYLCASSRTEQGTDTQYFGPGTRLTVL.

The chain employs TRBV6-5 and TRBJ1-1; 7 bases match TRBD1. From germline, CDR1 is MNHEY and CDR2 SVGAGI. The CDR3 length is 16 residues. V lost 3 bases, J lost 0 bases, and 7 bases stayed unmatched. As DNA, the CDR3 is TGTGCCAGCAGTTATATTCGGGGACAGATGAACACTGAAGCTTTCTTT. The encoded protein is CASSYIRGQMNTEAFF.

The V and J genes are TRBV30 and TRBJ2-1; maybe TRBD2 (6 bases). CDR1 is GTSNPN, CDR2 SVGIG, per germline (reference sequence). V was pared by 2 bases and J by 6 bases, with 11 bases between. The CDR3 runs 13 residues. CDR3 DNA: TGTGCCTGGAGTCGTAGCGGCGTCAATGAGCAGTTCTTC. Its translation is CAWSRSGVNEQFF.

The J gene is TRBJ2-2, the V gene TRBV5-1, with D possibly matching TRBD2 (5 bases). Germline assignment: CDR1 SGHRS and CDR2 YFSETQ. V was trimmed by 1 base and J by 7 bases, leaving 5 bases between them. The CDR3 is 12 residues long. CDR3 in DNA: TGCGCCAGCAGCTTGAGCGGCGGGGAGCTGTTTTTT. Its protein product is CASSLSGGELFF.

DNA for the CDR3: TGTGCCTGGAGTCGAACCACTGAAGCTTTCTTT. Translated, it gives CAWSRTTEAFF. V gene TRBV30 combines with J gene TRBJ1-1; D is unresolved. This CDR3 region has 11 residues. Trimming removed 2 bases at V and 4 bases at J, with 5 bases between. CDR1 and CDR2 (germline): GTSNPN, SVGIG (reference sequence).

The V call is TRBV11-2, the J call TRBJ2-1, with TRBD2 identical over 8 bases. V lost 6 bases and J lost 0; bases outside the gene matches: 7. The CDR3 loop spans 16 amino acids. The germline gives CDR1 SGHAT, CDR2 FQNNGV. In DNA form, the CDR3 reads TGTGCCAGCAGAACTAGCGGAAGGAGCTCCTACAATGAGCAGTTCTTC. Translation: CASRTSGRSSYNEQFF.